The 4 T cell receptor beta chains below were found in one sample sequenced in a study of T cell repertoires in cytomegalovirus infection. Each CDR3 protein is one row after TCRdb ran MiXCR on the reads. The sample contains approximately 500,000 distinct CDR3 sequences, about 15% of which appear only once. Source material: CD8+ T cells from PBMCs. The source is a human donor in good health (CMV status not recorded). Some clones in this sample may be carry-over from other donors' samples.

This clonotype occurred many times. The chain's CDR3 is CASSSGGFGTGELFF. The CDR3 DNA is TGTGCCAGCAGCTCCGGGGGGTTCGGGACCGGGGAGCTGTTTTTT. This sequence joins TRBV6-1 and TRBJ2-2; TRBD2 matches 7 bases. Germline CDR1 reads MNHNS; CDR2 reads SASEGT. The CDR3 loop spans 15 amino acids. With 6 bases clipped from V and 5 bases from J, the junction kept 9 bases outside the gene matches.

This rearrangement joins TRBV30 to TRBJ2-4; D is possibly TRBD1 (7 bases). Germline assignment: CDR1 GTSNPN and CDR2 SVGIG (reference sequence). This CDR3 region has 13 residues. The ends were cut back, 4 bases at V and 7 bases at J, with 14 bases in the middle. The CDR3 loop reads CAWTNAGGNIQYF. CDR3 in DNA: TGTGCCTGGACTAATGCAGGGGGGAACATTCAGTACTTC.

This clonotype was counted only a few times. The chain links TRBV7-9 to TRBJ2-7; D is unresolved. Germline values: CDR1 SEHNR, CDR2 FQNEAQ (reference sequence). The CDR3 consists of 17 residues. Trimming took off 2 bases at V and 1 base at J, with 18 bases between the two ends. The CDR3 nucleotides are TGTGCCAGCAGCTTAACACAGACCCCAAAAGGGTCCTACGAGCAGTACTTC. It codes for CASSLTQTPKGSYEQYF.

There are many counts of this clonotype. V usage is TRBV7-9 and J usage is TRBJ2-2; D gene unclear. There are 15 residues in the CDR3. V lost 6 bases and J lost 1, with 12 bases in between. Germline V CDR1 and CDR2: SEHNR, FQNEAQ (reference sequence). The CDR3 DNA reads TGTGCCAGCAGAGATCGACAATGGAACACCGGGGAGCTGTTTTTT. It yields the protein CASRDRQWNTGELFF.